Each of the 16 T cell receptor beta chains below was sequenced from the same sample in a study of OX40 agonist ivuxolimab in advanced cancers. The library was produced with the immunoSEQ multiplex PCR assay. TCRdb stores this immuneACCESS table with in-frame sequences only. Part of the clones is absent; in the studies checked, under half of the shortfall reflects unresolved V genes, and no reason is known for the rest. This sample lists about 79,000 clones; roughly 94% were detected once. The top ten clones comprise over 8.5% of the sample. This specimen consisted of CD4+ or CD8+ T cells sorted from blood, obtained in a trial of the OX40 agonist ivuxolimab. The receptor source for this set is an adult with an advanced solid tumor such as melanoma, head and neck, liver or kidney cancer.

V and J are TRBV6-1 and TRBJ2-1; the D is unclear. CDR1 and CDR2 (germline): MNHNS, SASEGT. This CDR3 has 14 residues. Trimming left V 0 bases short and J 3 bases short, with 6 bases between. DNA of the CDR3: TGTGCCAGCAGTGAAGCGTTGGACTACAATGAGCAGTTCTTC. This translates into CASSEALDYNEQFF.

The chain carries TRBV7-9 and TRBJ2-7; D is possibly TRBD1 (6 bases). The germline V and J ends were trimmed by 5 bases and 3 bases, with 11 bases remaining between them. The CDR3 is 13 amino acids. In germline, CDR1 is SEHNR, CDR2 FQNEAQ (reference sequence). The CDR3 spells CASSPGQNYEQYF. The CDR3, as DNA: TGTGCCAGCAGCCCTGGACAGAACTACGAGCAGTACTTC.

The gene calls are TRBV7-9 and TRBJ2-2; no clear D gene. CDR3 size: 10 residues. The V gene lost 4 bases and the J gene lost 10 bases, with 4 bases spanning the gap. Germline V gene sequence: CDR1 SEHNR, CDR2 FQNEAQ (reference sequence). The DNA of the CDR3 is TGTGCCAGCAGCTCCCCGGAGCTGTTTTTT. Protein sequence: CASSSPELFF.

V and J are TRBV6-6 and TRBJ2-7; perhaps TRBD1 as D (5 bases). V lost 6 bases and J 3 bases, leaving 9 bases between the germline ends. Germline assignment: CDR1 MNHNY and CDR2 SVGAGI (reference sequence). CDR3 length: 12 amino acids. CDR3 DNA: TGTGCCAGCAGCTTAGACAGCTACGAGCAGTACTTC. It specifies CASSLDSYEQYF.

V usage is TRBV29-1 and J usage is TRBJ1-2; D remains ambiguous. CDR3 length equals 10 residues. Trimming removed 6 bases at V and 8 bases at J, with 10 bases between. Germline V gene data show CDR1 as SQVTM and CDR2 as ANQGSEA. This CDR3 reads CSVADGGYTF. The CDR3 bases are TGCAGCGTGGCTGACGGGGGCTACACCTTC.

The rearrangement joins TRBV20-1 to TRBJ1-6; the D is unclear. V lost 6 bases and J 10 bases, leaving 4 bases between the germline ends. Germline V lookup: CDR1 DFQATT, CDR2 SNEGSKA (reference sequence). The CDR3 extends over 9 amino acids. The CDR3 is CSAGSPLHF. The CDR3, as DNA: TGCAGTGCCGGGTCACCCCTCCACTTT.

The chain employs TRBV30 and TRBJ1-1; maybe TRBD1 (5 bases). The CDR3 length is 13 residues. V gave up 4 bases and J gave up 4 bases, with 13 bases separating them. Per the germline V gene, CDR1 is GTSNPN and CDR2 is SVGIG (reference sequence). The CDR3, as DNA: TGTGCCTGGAACCCCCCTGGGGCCACTGAAGCTTTCTTT. Residues: CAWNPPGATEAFF.

This clone was seen a few times. This chain connects TRBV28 to TRBJ1-5, with 7 bases aligning to TRBD1. Trimming took 10 bases from V and 5 from J; bases not matched to a gene: 5. The CDR3 consists of 12 residues. Germline V CDR1 and CDR2: MDHEN, SYDVKM. The CDR3 DNA follows: TGTGCCACTCGACAGGGAGATCAGCCCCAGCATTTT. This encodes CATRQGDQPQHF.

The gene calls are TRBV4-1 and TRBJ2-4; 12 bases align to TRBD1. V lost 3 bases and J lost 6; bases outside the gene matches: 6. The CDR3 extends over 16 amino acids. Germline V gene sequence: CDR1 MGHRA, CDR2 YSYEKL. The chain's CDR3 is CASSHLWGQGANIQYF. The DNA of the CDR3 is TGCGCCAGCAGCCATCTCTGGGGACAGGGGGCAAACATTCAGTACTTC.

This clone was detected only once. The rearrangement links TRBV27 to TRBJ2-7, with no clear D. This CDR3 is built from 12 residues. Trimming shortened V by 4 bases and J by 0 bases, and 4 bases separated the two germline ends. Looked up from germline, CDR1 is MNHEY and CDR2 is SMNVEV (reference sequence). This CDR3 is CASSSNSYEQYF. CDR3 DNA sequence: TGTGCCAGCAGTTCCAACTCCTACGAGCAGTACTTC.

The chain recombines TRBV5-1 with TRBJ2-1; D uncertain. The ends were cut back, 0 bases at V and 10 bases at J, with 11 bases in the middle. The CDR3 loop spans 13 amino acids. Germline CDR1 is SGHRS and CDR2 is YFSETQ. The chain's CDR3 is CASSLGGRLEQFF. The CDR3 DNA reads as TGCGCCAGCAGCTTGGGCGGCAGACTGGAGCAGTTCTTC.

This chain joins TRBV10-1 and TRBJ1-5; no reliable D call. This CDR3 comprises 14 residues. V lost 0 bases and J 6 bases, leaving 9 bases between the germline ends. Germline CDR1 is WNHNN and CDR2 is SYGVQD (reference sequence). This chain's CDR3 is CASSESKNGQPQHF. The CDR3, as DNA: TGCGCCAGCAGTGAGTCAAAAAACGGTCAGCCCCAGCATTTT.

The chain carries TRBV4-3 and TRBJ2-1, with TRBD2 identical over 9 bases. Per the germline V gene, CDR1 is LGHNA and CDR2 is YSLEER. Germline trimming cut 4 bases from V and 8 bases from J; bases unmatched to any gene: 9. This CDR3 contains 15 residues. CDR3 loop: CASSPGGLAFDEQFF. CDR3 nucleotide sequence: TGCGCCAGCAGCCCGGGGGGACTAGCCTTCGATGAGCAGTTCTTC.

The rearrangement uses TRBV6-5 and TRBJ2-7; 8 bases line up with TRBD1. The length of the CDR3 is 15 residues. The V and J ends lost 7 bases and 2 bases, in that order; junction bases with no gene match: 10. Germline CDR1 reads MNHEY; CDR2 reads SVGAGI. The CDR3 nucleotides read TGTGCCAGCAAAGACCGCCGGGACAGGCCCTACGAGCAGTACTTC. Translating gives CASKDRRDRPYEQYF.

This chain joins TRBV5-3 and TRBJ1-5, with D perhaps TRBD1 (5 bases). TRBV5-3 is an ORF, and what it does is uncertain. The V end lost 4 bases, the J end lost 5 bases, and 16 bases lay between the germline ends. CDR3 length: 15 residues. The CDR3 protein is CARSRRDRPYQPQHF. The DNA for the CDR3 is TGTGCCAGAAGCAGAAGAGACAGACCATATCAGCCCCAGCATTTT.

V is TRBV27 and J is TRBJ2-1; D unclear. The V gene lost 5 bases and the J gene lost 5 bases, with 10 bases spanning the gap. The CDR3 is 13 residues long. Germline CDR1 reads MNHEY; CDR2 reads SMNVEV (reference sequence). DNA for the CDR3: TGTGCCAGCAGTAGACTTACGAACAATGAGCAGTTCTTC. This translates into CASSRLTNNEQFF.